This T cell receptor (beta chain) was sequenced during a study of PD-L1 blockade in urothelial cancer. About the research overall: Patients went on atezolizumab around 2014, receiving 1,200 mg intravenously every 3 weeks. Twenty-five of 29 patients were males with bladder-origin urothelial cancer. General study results and limits: Below-median blood TCR clonality before treatment forecast better survival.

This table comes from immunoSEQ multiplex PCR, and its TCRdb copy is limited to in-frame clones, with some not included. The table lists more than 70,000 clones, around nine tenths of them singletons. Patients yielded 1 to 8 samples each, pretreatment and on-treatment. In the case of this clone: Antigen specificity is unknown.

Material: PBMCs, obtained around atezolizumab (anti-PD-L1) treatment. The sequence was obtained from a man between 60 and 75 years old with urothelial cancer.

CDR3 DNA sequence: TGTGCCTGGAGTGTCGCGGGGGCTAGCTATAATTCACCCCTCCACTTT. This gives the protein CAWSVAGASYNSPLHF. This sequence joins TRBV30 and TRBJ1-6; possibly TRBD1 for D (6 bases). Germline loops: CDR1 GTSNPN, CDR2 SVGIG (reference sequence). This CDR3 has 16 amino acids. The V gene lost 0 bases and the J gene lost 3 bases, with 12 bases spanning the gap. The full variable domain, with the rest looked up from reference TRBV30 and TRBJ1-6, is SQTIHQWPATLVQPVGSPLSLECTVEGTSNPNLYWYRQAAGRGLQLLFYSVGIGQISSEVPQNLSASRPQDRQFILSSKKLLLSDSGFYLCAWSVAGASYNSPLHFGNGTRLTVT.